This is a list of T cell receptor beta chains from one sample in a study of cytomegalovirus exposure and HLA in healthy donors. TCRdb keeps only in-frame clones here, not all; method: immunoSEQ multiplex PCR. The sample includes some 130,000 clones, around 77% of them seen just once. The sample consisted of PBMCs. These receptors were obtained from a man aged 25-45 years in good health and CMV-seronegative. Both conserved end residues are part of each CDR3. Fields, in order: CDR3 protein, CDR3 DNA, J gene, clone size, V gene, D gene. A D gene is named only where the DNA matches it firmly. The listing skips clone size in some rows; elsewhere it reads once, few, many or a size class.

CASSFTRVDREAFF,TGCGCCAGCAGCTTTACTCGGGTGGACAGGGAAGCTTTCTTT,TRBJ1-1,.,TRBV5-1,TRBD1
CASSENSGMVYEQYF,TGCGCCAGCAGTGAGAATAGCGGGATGGTCTACGAGCAGTACTTC,TRBJ2-7,.,TRBV10-1,TRBD2
CASSLEGVNANTEAFF,TGCGCCAGCAGCCTGGAGGGGGTCAACGCGAACACTGAAGCTTTCTTT,TRBJ1-1,.,TRBV5-1,.
CAITPQGGDTQYF,TGTGCCATCACTCCACAGGGTGGCGATACGCAGTATTTT,TRBJ2-3,.,TRBV10-3,.
CASSERTSGTSEQFF,TGTGCCAGCAGTGAACGGACTAGCGGGACTAGTGAGCAGTTCTTC,TRBJ2-1,.,TRBV6-1,TRBD2
CASSFSERSAQFF,TGTGCCAGCAGTTTTAGCGAGCGTTCGGCGCAGTTCTTC,TRBJ2-1,few,TRBV6-6,.
CASSRDSLYQPQHF,TGTGCCAGCAGCCGGGACAGCCTTTATCAGCCCCAGCATTTT,TRBJ1-5,.,TRBV6-1,TRBD1
CAISEGQGREQYF,TGTGCCATCAGTGAGGGACAGGGCAGAGAGCAGTACTTC,TRBJ2-7,.,TRBV10-3,TRBD1
CASNHRDRYLGNEKLFF,TGCGCCAGCAATCACCGGGACAGATATTTGGGGAATGAAAAACTGTTTTTT,TRBJ1-4,.,TRBV10-1,TRBD1
CASSLAGQDGYTF,TGTGCCAGCAGCTTAGCGGGACAGGATGGCTACACCTTC,TRBJ1-2,.,TRBV7-8,TRBD1
CASSVLGATGELFF,TGTGCCAGCAGCGTATTAGGGGCCACCGGGGAGCTGTTTTTT,TRBJ2-2,.,TRBV9,.
CASRLTGPSDPDTQYF,TGTGCCAGTAGACTGACAGGGCCGAGTGACCCAGATACGCAGTATTTT,TRBJ2-3,.,TRBV19,TRBD1
CASSVARFADTQYF,TGTGCCAGCAGCGTAGCTCGGTTTGCAGATACGCAGTATTTT,TRBJ2-3,once,TRBV9,.
CASTQTGGSNEQYF,TGCGCCAGCACCCAAACTGGGGGGAGTAACGAGCAGTACTTC,TRBJ2-7,.,TRBV5-1,.
CASSVGTGIQETQYF,TGTGCCAGCAGCGTAGGAACAGGGATCCAAGAGACCCAGTACTTC,TRBJ2-5,.,TRBV9,.
CASSRTENEKLFF,TGTGCCAGCAGTCGGACAGAGAATGAAAAACTGTTTTTT,TRBJ1-4,.,TRBV6-5,.
CASSYASDNWKTQYF,TGTGCCAGCAGTTACGCTTCCGACAACTGGAAGACCCAGTACTTC,TRBJ2-5,.,TRBV6-6,.
CASSDGVGYTF,TGTGCCAGCAGTGACGGGGTAGGCTACACCTTC,TRBJ1-2,.,TRBV6-5,.